This T cell receptor (beta chain) was recorded in a study of CD8 T cells in ankylosing spondylitis. The study, taken as a whole, reports: Disease-associated clones were reportedly significantly overrepresented in matched ankylosing spondylitis synovial fluid.

This clonotype was found many times. The target antigen is unknown. TCRdb independently ran MiXCR on the 5' RACE reads; one entry per CDR3 protein. The sample has about 35,000 distinct CDR3 sequences; approximately 3% are singletons. The CDR3 covers 13 residues. The V gene's germline CDR1 is SGDLS and CDR2 YYNGEE. Trimming shortened V by 4 bases and J by 5 bases, and 12 bases separated the two germline ends. The sequence was obtained from a male donor with ankylosing spondylitis or in good health (not recorded which). The chain joins TRBV9 to TRBJ2-5, with unresolved D. Sequenced input: blood, either unsorted or a sorted T cell fraction (not recorded which). CDR3 amino acids: CASSPILGETQYF. In nucleotides, the CDR3 is TGTGCCAGCAGCCCGATCTTGGGGGAGACCCAGTACTTC. The full variable domain, in which reference TRBV9 and TRBJ2-5 provide the parts outside the CDR3, is DSGVTQTPKHLITATGQRVTLRCSPRSGDLSVYWYQQSLDQGLQFLIQYYNGEERAKGNILERFSAQQFPDLHSELNLSSLELGDSALYFCASSPILGETQYFGPGTRLLVL.